This T cell receptor (beta chain) was retrieved from a study of cytomegalovirus exposure and HLA in healthy donors. Study overall: Drawn from HLA-typed donors, tens of millions of unique TCRs were held in an early data release.

Germline loops: CDR1 SGHNT, CDR2 YENEEA. V gave up 0 bases and J gave up 5 bases; unmatched junction bases: 6. This CDR3 is built from 16 residues. This clone showed up just a few times. 60 Vbeta and 13 Jbeta primers were used in PCR. Data came from immunoSEQ multiplex PCR; TCRdb stores just in-frame clones and leaves some out. Among around 120,000 clones listed, around 79% were seen once. This chain connects TRBV11-3 to TRBJ2-7; 11 bases match TRBD2. Sequences were obtained from PBMCs. The sequence came from a woman in her thirties or forties in good health and CMV-seronegative. CDR3 in amino acids: CASSLDSSGRADEQYF. CDR3 nucleotides: TGTGCCAGCAGCTTAGATAGTAGCGGGAGGGCCGACGAGCAGTACTTC.